One sample yielded the 7 T cell receptor beta chains listed below, sequenced in a study of PD-1 blockade in classical Hodgkin lymphoma. The table came from immunoSEQ multiplex PCR; TCRdb's copy has only in-frame clones and leaves some out. The data show tens of thousands of clones, 80% to 90% seen once. Relapse after autologous stem cell transplantation occurred in every patient, and brentuximab vedotin exposure varied. The sequences come from peripheral blood mononuclear cells (PBMCs), collected before the second cycle of nivolumab. The receptors here all came from a human donor with classical Hodgkin lymphoma.

The chain links TRBV12-5 to TRBJ1-2; possibly TRBD1 for D (6 bases). With 4 bases removed from V and 12 bases from J, the gap between germline ends came to 15 bases. The V gene's germline CDR1 is LGHNT and CDR2 FRNRAP. CDR3 size: 12 residues. CDR3: CASGSDSLSHTF. CDR3 sequence (DNA): TGTGCTAGTGGTTCGGACAGCCTTAGCCACACCTTC. The full variable domain, completed using reference TRBV12-5 and TRBJ1-2, is DARVTQTPRHKVTEMGQEVTMRCQPILGHNTVFWYRQTMMQGLELLAYFRNRAPLDDSGMPKDRFSAEMPDATLATLKIQPSEPRDSAVYFCASGSDSLSHTFGSGTRLTVV.

The rearrangement joins TRBV6-6 to TRBJ1-5; tentative D call: TRBD1 (6 bases). The CDR3 length is 12 residues. CDR1 and CDR2 (germline): MNHNY, SVGAGI (reference sequence). Trimming left V 8 bases short and J 8 bases short, with 13 bases between. The CDR3 sequence is CASQGQGEPQHF. The CDR3 DNA sequence: TGTGCCAGCCAGGGGCAGGGAGAGCCCCAGCATTTT.

The V gene is TRBV2, the J gene TRBJ2-1, with 7 bases lining up with TRBD2. With V trimmed by 6 bases and J by 2 bases, 4 bases remained unmatched. This CDR3 is built from 14 residues. The germline V gene encodes CDR1 SNHLY and CDR2 FYNNEI. CDR3 nucleotide sequence: TGTGCCAGCAGGGAGCGGGGCCCCTACAATGAGCAGTTCTTC. It is translated as CASRERGPYNEQFF.

The CDR3 loop reads CASSSKGGYNSPLHF. CDR3 nucleotide sequence: TGTGCCAGCAGTTCTAAGGGCGGCTATAATTCACCCCTCCACTTT. The chain has TRBV28 and TRBJ1-6; D gene uncertain. Trimming cost V 4 bases and J 3 bases, with 10 bases left between them. The CDR3 extends over 15 amino acids. Germline V CDR1 and CDR2: MDHEN, SYDVKM.

The rearrangement joins TRBV7-2 to TRBJ1-2, with D maybe TRBD1 (5 bases). The V end was cut by 4 bases, the J end by 8 bases, with 11 bases between. CDR3 length: 12 amino acids. CDR1 and CDR2 (germline): SGHTA, FQGNSA. The CDR3 spells CASSSRRGGYTF. The CDR3 DNA reads as TGTGCCAGCAGCTCGAGGAGGGGAGGCTACACCTTC.

V is TRBV28 and J is TRBJ2-3, with TRBD2 identical over 10 bases. Per germline, CDR1 MDHEN and CDR2 SYDVKM. Trimming took 2 bases from V and 8 from J; bases not matched to a gene: 10. The CDR3 totals 16 residues. The CDR3 DNA sequence: TGTGCCAGCAGTTTAGGGTGGATAGCGGGGGGTACTACGCAGTATTTT. The encoded protein is CASSLGWIAGGTTQYF. Supplemented by reference TRBV28 and TRBJ2-3, the full variable domain reads DVKVTQSSRYLVKRTGEKVFLECVQDMDHENMFWYRQDPGLGLRLIYFSYDVKMKEKGDIPEGYSVSREKKERFSLILESASTNQTSMYLCASSLGWIAGGTTQYFGPGTRLTVL.

The chain uses TRBV28 and TRBJ1-1, with a possible D match to TRBD1 (6 bases). In germline, CDR1 is MDHEN, CDR2 SYDVKM. V lost 11 bases, J lost 2 bases, and 12 bases lay in between. CDR3 length: 12 residues. The CDR3 bases are TGTGCCTACGGGGGGCCCAACACTGAAGCTTTCTTT. Protein product: CAYGGPNTEAFF.